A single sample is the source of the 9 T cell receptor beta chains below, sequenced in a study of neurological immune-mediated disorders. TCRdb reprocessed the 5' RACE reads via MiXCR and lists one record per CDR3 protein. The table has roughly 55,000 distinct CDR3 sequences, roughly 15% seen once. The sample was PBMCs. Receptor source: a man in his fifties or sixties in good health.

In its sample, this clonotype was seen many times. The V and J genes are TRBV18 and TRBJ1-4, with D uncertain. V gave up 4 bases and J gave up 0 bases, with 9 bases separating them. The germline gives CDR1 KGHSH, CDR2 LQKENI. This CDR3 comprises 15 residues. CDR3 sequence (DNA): TGTGCCAGCTCACGCGACCAAGCAACTAATGAAAAACTGTTTTTT. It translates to CASSRDQATNEKLFF.

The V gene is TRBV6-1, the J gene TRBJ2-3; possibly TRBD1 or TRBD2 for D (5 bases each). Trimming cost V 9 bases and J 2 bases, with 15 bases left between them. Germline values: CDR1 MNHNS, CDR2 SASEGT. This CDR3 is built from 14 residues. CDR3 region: CASGTGPTTDTQYF. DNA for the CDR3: TGTGCCAGTGGGACGGGACCTACCACAGATACGCAGTATTTT.

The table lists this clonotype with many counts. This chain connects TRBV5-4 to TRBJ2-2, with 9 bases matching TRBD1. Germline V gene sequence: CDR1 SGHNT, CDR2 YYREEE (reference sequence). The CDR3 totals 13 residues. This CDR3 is CAIGTGRTGELFF. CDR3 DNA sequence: TGTGCGATCGGGACAGGGCGCACCGGGGAGCTGTTTTTT.

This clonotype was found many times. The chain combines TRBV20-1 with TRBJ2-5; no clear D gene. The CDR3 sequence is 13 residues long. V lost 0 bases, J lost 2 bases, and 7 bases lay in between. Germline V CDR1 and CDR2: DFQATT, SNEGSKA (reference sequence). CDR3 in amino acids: CSARDQQQETQYF. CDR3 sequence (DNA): TGCAGTGCTAGAGATCAACAGCAAGAGACCCAGTACTTC.

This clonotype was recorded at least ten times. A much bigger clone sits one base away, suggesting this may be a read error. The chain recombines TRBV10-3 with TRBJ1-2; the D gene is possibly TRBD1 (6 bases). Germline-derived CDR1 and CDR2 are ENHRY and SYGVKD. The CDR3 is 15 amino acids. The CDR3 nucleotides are TGTGTCATCAGTGAGGGGGGAACTTCTAACTATGGCTACACCTTC. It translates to CVISEGGTSNYGYTF.

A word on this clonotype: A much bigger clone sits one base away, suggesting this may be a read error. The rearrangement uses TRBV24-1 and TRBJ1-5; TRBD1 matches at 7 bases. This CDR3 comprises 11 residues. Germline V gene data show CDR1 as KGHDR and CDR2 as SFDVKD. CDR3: CAATGDQPLHF. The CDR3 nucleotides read TGTGCCGCTACAGGGGATCAGCCCCTGCATTTT.

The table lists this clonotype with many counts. This CDR3 reads CASSLGTAGYTF. In DNA form, the CDR3 reads TGTGCCAGCAGCTTAGGGACCGCGGGCTACACCTTC. The genes are TRBV7-9 and TRBJ1-2, with D unresolved. CDR1 SEHNR and CDR2 FQNEAQ come from the germline V gene (reference sequence). This CDR3 comprises 12 residues. The V gene lost 1 base and the J gene lost 8 bases, with 8 bases spanning the gap.

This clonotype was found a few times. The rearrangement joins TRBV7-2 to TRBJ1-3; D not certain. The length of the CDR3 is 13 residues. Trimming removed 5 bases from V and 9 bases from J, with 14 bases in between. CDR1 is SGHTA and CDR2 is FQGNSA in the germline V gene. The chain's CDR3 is CASSLLSRGTIYF. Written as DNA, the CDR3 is TGTGCCAGCAGCCTGCTAAGCCGCGGCACCATATATTTT.

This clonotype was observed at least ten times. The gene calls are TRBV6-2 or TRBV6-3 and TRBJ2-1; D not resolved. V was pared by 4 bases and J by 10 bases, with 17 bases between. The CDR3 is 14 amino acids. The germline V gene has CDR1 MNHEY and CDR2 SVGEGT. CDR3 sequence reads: CASSSAHRAHEQFF. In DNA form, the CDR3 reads TGTGCCAGCAGTTCCGCCCACCGGGCTCACGAGCAGTTCTTC.